This record looks at one T cell receptor beta chain sequence and its context. The antigen remains unidentified. These data come from a study of CD8 T cells in ankylosing spondylitis. The study, taken as a whole, reports: Earlier literature documents some of the motif variants in reactive arthritis synovial fluid and blood. A TCR beta motif of roughly eight highly homologous variants appeared characteristic of ankylosing spondylitis blood. Matched synovial fluid from ankylosing spondylitis patients was reported to be enriched for disease-linked clones.

The CDR3 loop spans 17 amino acids. Between the trimmed V and J ends, which lost 1 base and 3 bases, there was a span of 18 bases. For TCR beta, libraries came from quantitative 5'-RACE with molecular barcodes. TCRdb analysed the 5' RACE reads with MiXCR anew, one entry per CDR3 protein. This sample has about 750,000 distinct CDR3 sequences, with over 15% found just once. The chain carries TRBV12-3 or TRBV12-4 and TRBJ1-2; tentatively, D is TRBD1 (5 bases). This receptor was taken from a male donor with ankylosing spondylitis. Sequencing was carried out using blood, either unsorted or a sorted T cell fraction (not recorded which). CDR3 loop: CASSLVVRVTEHYGYTF. The CDR3, as DNA: TGTGCCAGCAGTTTAGTGGTTCGGGTGACAGAACACTATGGCTACACCTTC.